The sequence of this T cell receptor beta chain was determined in a study of identical twins. Study-level findings and limits: For cord blood, abundant beta clonotypes had fewer insertions, unlike memory repertoires, which showed none. Donors were not followed over many years; analysis was cross-sectional. Beta out-of-frame sequences displayed a weaker excess of sharing between twins.

TCRdb fed the 5' RACE reads into MiXCR, producing one record per CDR3 protein. This sample has nearly 900,000 distinct CDR3 sequences, with 9% to 15% found just once. This clonotype was detected many times. Its antigen is undetermined. The CDR3 sequence is 12 residues long. Germline CDR1 is SNHLY and CDR2 is FYNNEI. The V end was cut by 4 bases, the J end by 5 bases, with 8 bases between. This sample also appeared in a second study, on yellow fever vaccine responses in identical twins. That study adds: Twins' vaccine T cell response reportedly gave the appearance of partial convergence and partial personalization.

The material sequenced was PBMCs. This clonotype was sampled from a woman aged 18-29 years in good health. The V call is TRBV2, the J call TRBJ2-5; D is possibly TRBD1 (6 bases). The CDR3 reads CASSVQGETQYF. CDR3 sequence (DNA): TGTGCCAGCAGTGTCCAGGGGGAGACCCAGTACTTC.